This TCR beta chain was observed in a study of post-analysis software for immune sequencing data. Included in the TCR beta cDNA libraries were unique molecular identifiers. It was from roughly 1 to 10 million T cells that 500,000 or so cDNA molecules came. In TCRdb, the PCR reads were re-called with MiXCR into one record per CDR3 protein. Found here are roughly 540,000 distinct CDR3 sequences, 30% to 40% of them singletons; the top ten hold approximately 6%. This clonotype was counted a few times. The sample was blood. The receptor was isolated from a girl aged 2-17 years with multiple sclerosis.

CDR3 nucleotide sequence: TGTGCCAGCAGTATTAGCGGGGGCGGGGAGACCCAGTACTTC. Its translation is CASSISGGGETQYF. The chain links TRBV12-3 or TRBV12-4 to TRBJ2-5; 9 nucleotides align to TRBD2. The CDR3 consists of 14 residues. V dropped 5 bases and J dropped 5; count of bases not matched to a gene: 6.